A single sample is the source of the 25 T cell receptor beta chains below, sequenced in a study of T cell responses to AZD1222 COVID-19 vaccine. TCRdb's copy holds only in-frame clones and misses some; the assay was immunoSEQ multiplex PCR. The profile shows some 150,000 clones, under 95% of them singletons. The material was peripheral blood, obtained on day 0 of AZD1222 vaccination. The receptors here all came from an adult in good health.

V usage is TRBV6-1 and J usage is TRBJ2-7, with D possibly being TRBD1 (6 bases). CDR3 length equals 12 residues. CDR1 is MNHNS, CDR2 SASEGT, per germline. Deletions cut 7 bases from V and 5 bases from J, with 12 bases between. CDR3 bases: TGTGCCAGCACCCTCGCAGGGGACGAGCAGTACTTC. Amino acids: CASTLAGDEQYF.

This chain joins TRBV4-3 and TRBJ2-2; the D is unclear. V gave up 1 base and J gave up 6 bases, with 24 bases separating them. CDR1 is LGHNA and CDR2 is YSLEER in the germline V gene. This CDR3 spans 19 amino acids. DNA for the CDR3: TGCGCCAGCAGCCAAGTGGCGCTCGGAAGGGTAGAGGTGGCCGGGGAGCTGTTTTTT. Its protein is CASSQVALGRVEVAGELFF.

The rearrangement joins TRBV6-5 to TRBJ1-1; 10 nucleotides line up with TRBD1. The germline V gene encodes CDR1 MNHEY and CDR2 SVGAGI. The CDR3 is 12 residues long. V was clipped by 6 bases and J by 10 bases; unmatched bases: 5. The CDR3 is CASRQTGGGAFF. CDR3 DNA sequence: TGTGCCAGCAGGCAGACAGGGGGCGGAGCTTTCTTT.

V and J are TRBV2 and TRBJ2-6, with a tentative D call TRBD2 (6 bases). The germline V gene encodes CDR1 SNHLY and CDR2 FYNNEI. V dropped 6 bases and J dropped 4 bases, with 10 bases sitting between them. The CDR3 runs to 14 residues. The CDR3 DNA is TGTGCCAGCAGGGCGGGGTACGGGGCCAACGTCCTGACTTTC. Translated: CASRAGYGANVLTF. The variable domain in full, completed from reference TRBV2 and TRBJ2-6, reads EPEVTQTPSHQVTQMGQEVILRCVPISNHLYFYWYRQILGQKVEFLVSFYNNEISEKSEIFDDQFSVERPDGSNFTLKIRSTKLEDSAMYFCASRAGYGANVLTFGAGSRLTVL.

The chain recombines TRBV5-8 with TRBJ2-7; TRBD1 matches 8 bases. Trimming removed 2 bases from V and 6 bases from J; junction bases left unmatched: 4. CDR1 and CDR2 (germline): SGHTS, YDEGEE. The CDR3 is 13 amino acids. CDR3 sequence: CASSLQGDGEQYF. The CDR3 DNA reads TGTGCCAGCAGCTTACAGGGGGACGGCGAGCAGTACTTC. Full variable domain (outside the CDR3, taken from reference TRBV5-8 and TRBJ2-7): EAGVTQSPTHLIKTRGQQATLRCSPISGHTSVYWYQQALGLGLQFLLWYDEGEERNRGNFPPRFSGRQFPNYSSELNVNALELEDSALYLCASSLQGDGEQYFGPGTRLTVT.

The chain uses TRBV28 and TRBJ2-1; 8 bases map to TRBD2. The CDR3 has 15 residues. V lost 1 base, J lost 4 bases, and 3 bases stayed unmatched. CDR1 and CDR2 from the germline V gene are MDHEN and SYDVKM. The CDR3 here is CASSLYGGGYNEQFF. DNA for the CDR3: TGTGCCAGCAGTTTATACGGGGGGGGTTACAATGAGCAGTTCTTC.

J is TRBJ2-1 and V is TRBV19; 7 nucleotides agree with TRBD1. From germline, CDR1 is LNHDA and CDR2 SQIVND (reference sequence). V lost 5 bases and J lost 1; bases outside the gene matches: 2. This CDR3 comprises 14 residues. The CDR3 DNA follows: TGTGCCAGTAGTCACAGGGGATCCTACAATGAGCAGTTCTTC. Its translation is CASSHRGSYNEQFF.

This clone was seen once. The CDR3 here is CASSSPSGLGEKLFF. The CDR3 DNA follows: TGTGCCAGCAGTTCCCCAAGCGGGTTAGGTGAAAAACTGTTTTTT. V and J are TRBV28 and TRBJ1-4; D remains ambiguous. V was shortened by 4 bases and J by 7 bases, with 16 bases between the two germline ends. Germline V lookup: CDR1 MDHEN, CDR2 SYDVKM. The CDR3 spans 15 residues. Filled out from reference TRBV28 and TRBJ1-4, the complete variable domain reads DVKVTQSSRYLVKRTGEKVFLECVQDMDHENMFWYRQDPGLGLRLIYFSYDVKMKEKGDIPEGYSVSREKKERFSLILESASTNQTSMYLCASSSPSGLGEKLFFGSGTQLSVL.

DNA for the CDR3: TGTGCCAGCAGCTTCGGTCTAGGGGGATGGAACACTGAAGCTTTCTTT. Translating it yields CASSFGLGGWNTEAFF. This chain links TRBV5-6 with TRBJ1-1; TRBD1 might be the D (6 bases). Germline lookup yields CDR1 SGHDT and CDR2 YYEEEE. The CDR3 extends over 16 amino acids. Trimming removed 2 bases from V and 1 base from J, with 15 bases in between.

This clone showed up just once. The chain combines TRBV28 with TRBJ2-7; 9 nucleotides line up with TRBD2. The CDR3 length is 15 residues. CDR1 is MDHEN, CDR2 SYDVKM, per germline. V gave up 8 bases and J gave up 1 base; unmatched junction bases: 9. In DNA, the CDR3 is TGTGCCAGCGGGCCCGGGGCGGGAGGGTCCTACGAGCAGTACTTC. Protein: CASGPGAGGSYEQYF.

This clone was counted a single time. The chain links TRBV4-3 to TRBJ2-1; D possibly corresponds to TRBD2 (5 bases). Trimming took off 3 bases at V and 0 bases at J, with 18 bases between the two ends. Germline V CDR1 and CDR2: LGHNA, YSLEER. The CDR3 has 18 amino acids. CDR3: CASSQTYSSGPSYNEQFF. The CDR3 DNA reads TGCGCCAGCAGCCAGACCTACTCCAGCGGACCCTCCTACAATGAGCAGTTCTTC.

V usage is TRBV5-1 and J usage is TRBJ2-1; D may be TRBD2 (7 bases). The CDR3 has 15 residues. The V and J ends lost 4 bases and 7 bases respectively, with 18 bases between them. Germline CDR1 SGHRS, CDR2 YFSETQ. The CDR3, as DNA: TGCGCCAGCAGCCCGAGGGGGGCGGGAGCAAATGAGCAGTTCTTC. It is translated as CASSPRGAGANEQFF.

This chain joins TRBV2 and TRBJ1-5; tentative D call: TRBD1 (6 bases). The length of the CDR3 is 15 residues. CDR1 and CDR2 (germline): SNHLY, FYNNEI. V dropped 8 bases and J dropped 6 bases, with 20 bases sitting between them. CDR3 sequence: CASRGGALRGQPQHF. In DNA, the CDR3 is TGTGCCAGCCGAGGGGGAGCCCTGAGGGGTCAGCCCCAGCATTTT.

V usage is TRBV6-2 or TRBV6-3 and J usage is TRBJ2-5, with 7 bases fitting TRBD2. This CDR3 is built from 17 residues. The junction had 15 bases not matched to a gene; V was cut back by 4 bases and J by 4 bases. The germline CDR1 and CDR2 sequences are MNHEY and SVGEGT. CDR3 DNA: TGTGCCAGCAGTTTAGGTTTAGCGGGTCTTTCTTTAGAGACCCAGTACTTC. Translated: CASSLGLAGLSLETQYF.

V gene TRBV7-2 combines with J gene TRBJ2-5; 7 bases fit TRBD2. This CDR3 region has 13 residues. In germline, CDR1 is SGHTA, CDR2 FQGNSA. V trimming: 1 base; J trimming: 5 bases; junction bases outside the gene matches: 1. The CDR3 nucleotides read TGTGCCAGCAGCTTAGGAGCGGGGGAGACCCAGTACTTC. This sequence encodes CASSLGAGETQYF.

This clone was found once. The V gene is TRBV28, the J gene TRBJ1-2, with D possibly being TRBD1 (5 bases). The CDR3 extends over 17 amino acids. The V end was cut by 8 bases, the J end by 4 bases, with 26 bases between. Germline CDR1 is MDHEN and CDR2 is SYDVKM. DNA of the CDR3: TGTGCCAGCCACACCAGTAGGGGTCGGCTAAGTAGCTATGGCTACACCTTC. This codes for CASHTSRGRLSSYGYTF.

The rearrangement uses TRBV18 and TRBJ1-6; 11 nucleotides match TRBD1. The V segment lost 6 bases and the J segment 7 bases; nucleotides outside the gene matches: 8. The germline V gene encodes CDR1 KGHSH and CDR2 LQKENI. The CDR3 runs 16 residues. The CDR3 sequence is CASSSRTGGGNSPLHF. The DNA of the CDR3 is TGTGCCAGCTCCTCCCGGACAGGGGGCGGAAATTCACCCCTCCACTTT.

This clone showed up just once. J is TRBJ2-7 and V is TRBV4-3; unclear D gene. Germline V CDR1 and CDR2: LGHNA, YSLEER. The V gene lost 0 bases and the J gene lost 1 base, with 4 bases spanning the gap. The CDR3 covers 13 residues. CDR3 nucleotide sequence: TGCGCCAGCAGCCAAGACCTTTCCTACGAGCAGTACTTC. This encodes CASSQDLSYEQYF.

In its sample, this clone was seen once. The chain carries TRBV4-1 and TRBJ2-7, with 7 bases fitting TRBD2. V lost 1 base to trimming and J lost 4 bases; unmatched junction nucleotides: 7. In germline, CDR1 is MGHRA, CDR2 YSYEKL. The CDR3 covers 15 residues. CDR3 in amino acids: CASSQALTGLYEQYF. CDR3 bases: TGCGCCAGCAGCCAAGCCCTCACGGGACTATACGAGCAGTACTTC.

This chain links TRBV28 with TRBJ1-2; D not resolved. The CDR3 has 12 amino acids. Per the germline V gene, CDR1 is MDHEN and CDR2 is SYDVKM. Trimming took 3 bases from V and 8 from J, leaving 10 bases between them. The CDR3 protein is CASSLGVSGYTF. CDR3 bases: TGTGCCAGCAGTTTGGGAGTATCGGGCTACACCTTC.

V is TRBV10-3 and J is TRBJ1-5; D call uncertain. V lost 7 bases to trimming and J lost 7 bases, with 14 bases between them. The CDR3 covers 13 residues. Looked up from germline, CDR1 is ENHRY and CDR2 is SYGVKD. The CDR3 reads CAITTLPDQPQHF. In DNA, the CDR3 is TGTGCCATCACGACCCTGCCTGACCAGCCCCAGCATTTT.

The J gene is TRBJ2-1, the V gene TRBV3-1 (or the pseudogene TRBV3-2); 9 bases are a match to TRBD2. This CDR3 contains 18 residues. Germline values: CDR1 LGHDT, CDR2 YNNKEL (reference sequence). The ends lost 5 bases at V and 4 bases at J; junction bases unmatched: 15. This CDR3 is CASSSVGLAGSIYNEQFF. CDR3 DNA: TGTGCCAGCAGCTCCGTAGGGCTAGCGGGATCCATTTACAATGAGCAGTTCTTC.

This clone was observed a single time. V is TRBV19 and J is TRBJ1-5, with unresolved D. Trimming stripped 5 bases from V and 3 bases from J, with 8 bases between. CDR1 is LNHDA, CDR2 SQIVND, per germline (reference sequence). This CDR3 comprises 13 residues. CDR3 residues: CASSAGFNQPQHF. The CDR3 coding sequence is TGTGCCAGTAGTGCGGGGTTCAATCAGCCCCAGCATTTT.

In its sample, this clone was seen once. The chain uses TRBV2 and TRBJ2-6; D is unresolved. The V end was cut by 4 bases, the J end by 0 bases, with 4 bases between. CDR3 length: 14 amino acids. CDR1 SNHLY and CDR2 FYNNEI come from the germline V gene. CDR3 region: CASSASSGANVLTF. CDR3 sequence (DNA): TGTGCCAGCAGTGCCAGCTCTGGGGCCAACGTCCTGACTTTC.

This chain links TRBV6-2 or TRBV6-3 with TRBJ1-2, with 7 bases aligning to TRBD1. Germline V gives CDR1 MNHEY, CDR2 SVGEGT. V lost 0 bases and J lost 2; bases outside the gene matches: 9. This CDR3 has 17 residues. CDR3 nucleotide sequence: TGTGCCAGCAGTTACTCAGAACGACAGGGAGGGAACTATGGCTACACCTTC. Protein product: CASSYSERQGGNYGYTF.